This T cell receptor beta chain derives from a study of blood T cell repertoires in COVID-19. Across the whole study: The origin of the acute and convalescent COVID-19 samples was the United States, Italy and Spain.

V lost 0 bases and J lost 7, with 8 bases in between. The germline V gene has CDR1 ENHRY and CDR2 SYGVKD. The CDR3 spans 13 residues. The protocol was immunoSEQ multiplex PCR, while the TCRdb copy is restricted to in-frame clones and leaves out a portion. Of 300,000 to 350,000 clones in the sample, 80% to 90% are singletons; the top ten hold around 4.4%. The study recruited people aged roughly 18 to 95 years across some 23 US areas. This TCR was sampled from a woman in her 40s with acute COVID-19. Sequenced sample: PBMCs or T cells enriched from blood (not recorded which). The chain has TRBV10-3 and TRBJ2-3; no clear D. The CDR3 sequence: CAISESSMHTQYF. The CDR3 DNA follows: TGTGCCATCAGTGAGTCGAGTATGCATACGCAGTATTTT.